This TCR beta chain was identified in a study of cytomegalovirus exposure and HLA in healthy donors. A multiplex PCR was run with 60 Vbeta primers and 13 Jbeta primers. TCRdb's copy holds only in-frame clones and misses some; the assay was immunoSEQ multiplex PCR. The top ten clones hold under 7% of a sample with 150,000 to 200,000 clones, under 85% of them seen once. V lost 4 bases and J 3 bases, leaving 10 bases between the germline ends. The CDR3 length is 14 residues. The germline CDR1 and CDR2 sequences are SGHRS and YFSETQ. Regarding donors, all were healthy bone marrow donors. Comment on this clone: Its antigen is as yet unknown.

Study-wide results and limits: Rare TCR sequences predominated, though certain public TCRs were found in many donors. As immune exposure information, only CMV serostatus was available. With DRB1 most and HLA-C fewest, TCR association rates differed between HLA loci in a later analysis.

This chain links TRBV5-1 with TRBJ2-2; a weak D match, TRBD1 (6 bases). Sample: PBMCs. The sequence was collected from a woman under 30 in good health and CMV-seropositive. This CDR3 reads CASSIAGDTGELFF. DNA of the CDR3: TGCGCCAGCAGCATTGCAGGGGACACCGGGGAGCTGTTTTTT.